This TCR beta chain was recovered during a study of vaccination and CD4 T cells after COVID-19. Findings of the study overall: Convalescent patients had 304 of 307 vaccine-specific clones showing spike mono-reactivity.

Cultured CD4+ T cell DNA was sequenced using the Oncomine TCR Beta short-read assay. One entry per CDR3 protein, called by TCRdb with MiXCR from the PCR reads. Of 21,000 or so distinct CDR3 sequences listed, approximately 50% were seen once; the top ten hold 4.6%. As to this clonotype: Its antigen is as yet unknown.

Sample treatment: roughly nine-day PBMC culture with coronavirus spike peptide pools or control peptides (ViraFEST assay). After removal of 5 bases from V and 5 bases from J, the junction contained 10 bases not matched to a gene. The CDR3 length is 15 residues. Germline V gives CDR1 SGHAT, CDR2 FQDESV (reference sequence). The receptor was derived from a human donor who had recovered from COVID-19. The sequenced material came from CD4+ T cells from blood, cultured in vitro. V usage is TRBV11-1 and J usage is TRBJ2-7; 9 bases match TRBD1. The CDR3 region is CASSAPGQGSHEQYF. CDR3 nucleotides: TGTGCCAGCAGCGCCCCGGGACAGGGATCCCACGAGCAGTACTTC.